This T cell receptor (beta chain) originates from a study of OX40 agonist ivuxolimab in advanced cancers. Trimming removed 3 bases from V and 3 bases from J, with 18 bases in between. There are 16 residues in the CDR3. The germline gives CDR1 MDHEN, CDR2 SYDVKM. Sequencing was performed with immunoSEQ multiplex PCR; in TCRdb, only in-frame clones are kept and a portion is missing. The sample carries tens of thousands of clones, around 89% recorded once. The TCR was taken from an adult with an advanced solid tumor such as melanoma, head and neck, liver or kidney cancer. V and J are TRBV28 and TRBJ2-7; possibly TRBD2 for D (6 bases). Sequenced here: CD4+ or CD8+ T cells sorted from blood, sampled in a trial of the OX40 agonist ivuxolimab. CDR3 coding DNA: TGTGCCAGCAGTTTTCGGGGGTACGGGCCCCACTACGAGCAGTACTTC. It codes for CASSFRGYGPHYEQYF.